These T cell receptor beta chains were read from a single sample in a study of radiation and T cells in renal cell carcinoma. The repertoire was sequenced with immunoSEQ multiplex PCR; TCRdb's copy has only in-frame clones and lacks some. Counted here are some 150,000 clones, around 90% occurring once; the ten biggest clones make up 10% to 15%. The material was blood, obtained from a patient whose treatment included radiotherapy and nephrectomy. The source is a woman aged 45-60 years with renal cell carcinoma. CDR3s include the opening cysteine and the closing phenylalanine or tryptophan. A D gene is named only where the DNA matches it firmly. Clone size is not always given. Where it is, it says once, few, many or a class for expanded clones.

j_gene: TRBJ2-1; d_gene: -; len: 15; abundance: -; v_gene: TRBV6-1; CDR3nt: TGTGCCAGCAGTGAACAGGGTAGGGGCCTCAATGAGCAGTTCTTC; CDR3aa: CASSEQGRGLNEQFF
j_gene: TRBJ1-5; d_gene: -; len: 12; abundance: -; v_gene: TRBV19; CDR3nt: TGTGCCAGTAGGTTGGGGAGTCAGCCCCAGCATTTT; CDR3aa: CASRLGSQPQHF
j_gene: TRBJ1-5; d_gene: -; len: 14; abundance: -; v_gene: TRBV7-8; CDR3nt: TGTGCCAGCAGCTTACTTCCAGACAATCAGCCCCAGCATTTT; CDR3aa: CASSLLPDNQPQHF
j_gene: TRBJ2-5; d_gene: -; len: 16; abundance: -; v_gene: TRBV7-2; CDR3nt: TGTGCCAGCAGCTTCGATGGACGGAGGAGGGGAGAGACCCAGTACTTC; CDR3aa: CASSFDGRRRGETQYF
j_gene: TRBJ1-2; d_gene: -; len: 13; abundance: few; v_gene: TRBV15; CDR3nt: TGTGCCACCAGCCAGAGGGGTAGATATGGCTACACCTTC; CDR3aa: CATSQRGRYGYTF
j_gene: TRBJ2-1; d_gene: -; len: 15; abundance: few; v_gene: TRBV9; CDR3nt: TGTGCCAGCAGCACTCAGGGGGGGTCCTACAATGAGCAGTTCTTC; CDR3aa: CASSTQGGSYNEQFF
j_gene: TRBJ2-7; d_gene: -; len: 13; abundance: -; v_gene: TRBV13; CDR3nt: TGTGCCAGCAGCTTTATAACTTCTGGCGAGCAGTACTTC; CDR3aa: CASSFITSGEQYF
j_gene: TRBJ2-2; d_gene: -; len: 15; abundance: -; v_gene: TRBV7-6; CDR3nt: TGTGCCAGCAGCTTAGGGATCTCGTACACCGGGGAGCTGTTTTTT; CDR3aa: CASSLGISYTGELFF
j_gene: TRBJ2-7; d_gene: TRBD1; len: 13; abundance: once; v_gene: TRBV5-4; CDR3nt: TGTGCCAGCAGCTTCCTCGGGACAGTCGAGCAGTACTTC; CDR3aa: CASSFLGTVEQYF
j_gene: TRBJ2-5; d_gene: TRBD2; len: 17; abundance: -; v_gene: TRBV5-1; CDR3nt: TGCGCCAGCAGCAATAGCGGGGGGGCCGCTAGGGGTGAGACCCAGTACTTC; CDR3aa: CASSNSGGAARGETQYF
j_gene: TRBJ2-3; d_gene: TRBD2; len: 16; abundance: -; v_gene: TRBV5-3; CDR3nt: TGTGCCAGAAGCGTCCTGACTAGCGGGGGCACAGATACGCAGTATTTT; CDR3aa: CARSVLTSGGTDTQYF
j_gene: TRBJ2-3; d_gene: -; len: 14; abundance: -; v_gene: TRBV6-5; CDR3nt: TGTGCCAGCAGTTTCGACAGAAGAGGAGATACGCAGTATTTT; CDR3aa: CASSFDRRGDTQYF
j_gene: TRBJ1-5; d_gene: TRBD1; len: 14; abundance: -; v_gene: TRBV7-8; CDR3nt: TGTGCCAGCAGCCTTGGACAGGGGGCTCAGCCCCAGCATTTT; CDR3aa: CASSLGQGAQPQHF
j_gene: TRBJ2-1; d_gene: -; len: 13; abundance: -; v_gene: TRBV7-9; CDR3nt: TGTGCCAGCAGCTTAGTTCGGTTAGGTGAGCAGTTCTTC; CDR3aa: CASSLVRLGEQFF
j_gene: TRBJ2-7; d_gene: TRBD1; len: 15; abundance: once; v_gene: TRBV9; CDR3nt: TGTGCCAGCAGCCCACGACAGGGAGATCGGTACGAGCAGTACTTC; CDR3aa: CASSPRQGDRYEQYF
j_gene: TRBJ2-7; d_gene: TRBD1; len: 16; abundance: -; v_gene: TRBV7-8; CDR3nt: TGTGCCAGCAGCTTAGTGGGCTTACAGGGGCCCTACGAGCAGTACTTC; CDR3aa: CASSLVGLQGPYEQYF
j_gene: TRBJ2-7; d_gene: TRBD1; len: 15; abundance: -; v_gene: TRBV5-1; CDR3nt: TGCGCCAGCAGCCAAGGACAGGGAGGTATCTACGAGCAGTACTTC; CDR3aa: CASSQGQGGIYEQYF
j_gene: TRBJ2-2; d_gene: -; len: 13; abundance: -; v_gene: TRBV6-4; CDR3nt: TGTGCCAGCAGTCAGGGAGCCACCGGGGAGCTGTTTTTT; CDR3aa: CASSQGATGELFF
j_gene: TRBJ2-1; d_gene: TRBD2; len: 15; abundance: -; v_gene: TRBV5-1; CDR3nt: TGCGCCAGCAGCCAAATAGCGGGGGGGCCCAATGAGCAGTTCTTC; CDR3aa: CASSQIAGGPNEQFF
j_gene: TRBJ2-6; d_gene: TRBD1; len: 15; abundance: -; v_gene: TRBV19; CDR3nt: TGTGCCAGTAGTAACAGGGGGTCTGGGGCCAACGTCCTGACTTTC; CDR3aa: CASSNRGSGANVLTF
j_gene: TRBJ1-4; d_gene: -; len: 15; abundance: -; v_gene: TRBV28; CDR3nt: TGTGCCAGCAGTTCCCCTAGGGGTTTTGGGGAAAAACTGTTTTTT; CDR3aa: CASSSPRGFGEKLFF
j_gene: TRBJ1-2; d_gene: -; len: 17; abundance: -; v_gene: TRBV18; CDR3nt: TGTGCCAGCTCACCATCAAGCGCGGGGGGACTAACCTATGGCTACACCTTC; CDR3aa: CASSPSSAGGLTYGYTF
j_gene: TRBJ2-7; d_gene: -; len: 18; abundance: -; v_gene: TRBV18; CDR3nt: TGTGCCAGCTCACCACCCGAATTTAGGGACCCGTCACCCTACGAGCAGTACTTC; CDR3aa: CASSPPEFRDPSPYEQYF
j_gene: TRBJ1-3; d_gene: -; len: 14; abundance: -; v_gene: TRBV6-1; CDR3nt: TGTGCCAGCAGGGACACCGCCGGGGGAAACACCATATATTTT; CDR3aa: CASRDTAGGNTIYF
j_gene: TRBJ1-2; d_gene: TRBD1; len: 16; abundance: -; v_gene: TRBV11-2; CDR3nt: TGTGCCAGCAGCTTGTCCCAGGGGGTTTCTAACTATGGCTACACCTTC; CDR3aa: CASSLSQGVSNYGYTF
j_gene: TRBJ1-5; d_gene: -; len: 15; abundance: -; v_gene: TRBV15; CDR3nt: TGTGCCACCAGCAGAGATAGGGGGGTTAATCAGCCCCAGCATTTT; CDR3aa: CATSRDRGVNQPQHF
j_gene: TRBJ2-7; d_gene: TRBD1; len: 15; abundance: -; v_gene: TRBV6-1; CDR3nt: TGTGCCAGCAGTGCCTTGGGACAGGGGGCGACCGAGCAGTACTTC; CDR3aa: CASSALGQGATEQYF
j_gene: TRBJ1-1; d_gene: -; len: 16; abundance: -; v_gene: TRBV6-5; CDR3nt: TGTGCCAGCAGTTACGATATCGGGGCTGGGAACACTGAAGCTTTCTTT; CDR3aa: CASSYDIGAGNTEAFF
j_gene: TRBJ1-1; d_gene: TRBD1; len: 17; abundance: -; v_gene: TRBV5-4; CDR3nt: TGTGCCAGCAGCTTGGCGGGACAGGGCCGTGGGAACACTGAAGCTTTCTTT; CDR3aa: CASSLAGQGRGNTEAFF
j_gene: TRBJ2-3; d_gene: -; len: 14; abundance: -; v_gene: TRBV11-3; CDR3nt: TGTGCCAGCAGCTCACAGGAGGTTAGGGATACGCAGTATTTT; CDR3aa: CASSSQEVRDTQYF
j_gene: TRBJ2-6; d_gene: -; len: 16; abundance: -; v_gene: TRBV5-4; CDR3nt: TGTGCCAGCAGCTTGGACATCTACTCTGGGGCCAACGTCCTGACTTTC; CDR3aa: CASSLDIYSGANVLTF